This is a list of T cell receptor beta chains from one sample in a study of blood T cell repertoires in COVID-19. Assay: immunoSEQ multiplex PCR; the TCRdb copy retains only in-frame clones and omits some. The table lists hundreds of thousands of clones, 80% to 90% of them singletons. Sequences were obtained from peripheral blood. These receptors were collected from a man aged 35 to 55 with acute or convalescent COVID-19. Both conserved end residues are part of each CDR3. A D gene is named only where the DNA matches it firmly. Rows may omit the clone size; those that give it use once, few, many or a size class.

v_gene: TRBV7-6
d_gene: -
j_gene: TRBJ1-1
abundance: -
CDR3aa: CASSFRAGGTEAFF
CDR3nt: TGTGCCAGCAGCTTCAGAGCGGGAGGCACTGAAGCTTTCTTT

v_gene: TRBV19
d_gene: -
j_gene: TRBJ1-5
abundance: -
CDR3aa: CASSITPRDQPQHF
CDR3nt: TGTGCCAGTAGTATAACACCGAGGGATCAGCCCCAGCATTTT

v_gene: TRBV2
d_gene: TRBD1
j_gene: TRBJ1-6
abundance: -
CDR3aa: CARGQGNSPLHF
CDR3nt: TGTGCCAGAGGACAGGGTAATTCACCCCTCCACTTT

v_gene: TRBV30
d_gene: -
j_gene: TRBJ2-5
abundance: -
CDR3aa: CAWSVPGRSFSETQYF
CDR3nt: TGTGCCTGGAGTGTTCCAGGGAGGAGTTTTTCAGAGACCCAGTACTTC

v_gene: TRBV9
d_gene: -
j_gene: TRBJ2-7
abundance: few
CDR3aa: CASSGELGEQYF
CDR3nt: TGTGCCAGCAGCGGAGAACTTGGCGAGCAGTACTTC

v_gene: TRBV28
d_gene: TRBD1
j_gene: TRBJ2-2
abundance: -
CDR3aa: CASSARGQLPGELFF
CDR3nt: TGTGCCAGCAGTGCCAGGGGACAGCTGCCCGGGGAGCTGTTTTTT

v_gene: TRBV5-1
d_gene: TRBD1
j_gene: TRBJ2-3
abundance: -
CDR3aa: CASSLQTYRGRGSTDTQYF
CDR3nt: TGCGCCAGCAGCTTGCAAACCTACAGGGGGCGAGGGTCCACAGATACGCAGTATTTT

v_gene: TRBV27
d_gene: -
j_gene: TRBJ1-4
abundance: -
CDR3aa: CASSLRTTNEKLFF
CDR3nt: TGTGCCAGCAGTTTAAGGACTACTAATGAAAAACTGTTTTTT

v_gene: TRBV5-8
d_gene: TRBD2
j_gene: TRBJ2-5
abundance: -
CDR3aa: CASSGLAGALYQETQYF
CDR3nt: TGTGCCAGCAGTGGACTAGCGGGGGCCCTGTACCAAGAGACCCAGTACTTC

v_gene: TRBV7-3
d_gene: -
j_gene: TRBJ2-2
abundance: -
CDR3aa: CASSSPMGLGGELFF
CDR3nt: TGTGCCAGCAGCTCACCAATGGGGCTTGGCGGGGAGCTGTTTTTT

v_gene: TRBV28
d_gene: -
j_gene: TRBJ1-3
abundance: -
CDR3aa: CASSLREDTIYF
CDR3nt: TGTGCCAGCAGTTTAAGGGAGGACACCATATATTTT

v_gene: TRBV28
d_gene: TRBD1
j_gene: TRBJ2-4
abundance: -
CDR3aa: CASSFATGGLLQYF
CDR3nt: TGTGCCAGCAGTTTCGCGACAGGGGGCCTCCTTCAGTACTTC

v_gene: TRBV27
d_gene: -
j_gene: TRBJ1-2
abundance: -
CDR3aa: CASSPRREYGYTF
CDR3nt: TGTGCCAGCAGCCCCCGTCGGGAGTATGGCTACACCTTC

v_gene: TRBV4-3
d_gene: -
j_gene: TRBJ2-1
abundance: -
CDR3aa: CASSLRQGNNEQFF
CDR3nt: TGCGCCAGCAGCCTCAGGCAGGGGAACAATGAGCAGTTCTTC

v_gene: TRBV4-3
d_gene: TRBD1
j_gene: TRBJ2-3
abundance: -
CDR3aa: CASSQDFEGQGLPDTQYF
CDR3nt: TGCGCCAGCAGCCAAGATTTCGAGGGACAGGGACTACCCGATACGCAGTATTTT

v_gene: TRBV24-1
d_gene: -
j_gene: TRBJ1-2
abundance: -
CDR3aa: CATSDPAGVDYGYTF
CDR3nt: TGTGCCACCAGTGATCCCGCAGGGGTTGACTATGGCTACACCTTC

v_gene: TRBV5-1
d_gene: -
j_gene: TRBJ2-7
abundance: -
CDR3aa: CASSNLEDEQYF
CDR3nt: TGCGCCAGCAGCAATCTGGAGGACGAGCAGTACTTC

v_gene: TRBV5-1
d_gene: -
j_gene: TRBJ2-7
abundance: -
CDR3aa: CASSMDSYEQYF
CDR3nt: TGCGCCAGCAGCATGGACAGTTACGAGCAGTACTTC

v_gene: TRBV7-2
d_gene: TRBD1
j_gene: TRBJ2-7
abundance: -
CDR3aa: CASSPRQGMGEQYF
CDR3nt: TGTGCCAGCAGCCCCAGACAGGGGATGGGCGAGCAGTACTTC

v_gene: TRBV4-1
d_gene: -
j_gene: TRBJ1-2
abundance: -
CDR3aa: CASSHGHSYGYTF
CDR3nt: TGCGCCAGCAGCCATGGACACTCCTATGGCTACACCTTC